A selection of T cell receptor beta chains follows, all from one sample in a study of post-analysis software for immune sequencing data. Using its own MiXCR run on the PCR reads, TCRdb lists one record per CDR3 protein. The data show about 680,000 distinct CDR3 sequences, roughly three fifths seen once. Material for sequencing was blood. These receptor sequences come from a girl aged 2 to 9 with multiple sclerosis. The CDR3 runs from the conserved cysteine through the conserved F or W. The order of the fields is clone size, V gene, D gene, CDR3 protein. A D gene is named only where the DNA matches it firmly. Some rows have no size entry. The others give once, few or many, or a class for an expanded clone.

. TRBV5-1 . CASSLVRGNGYTF
. TRBV7-2 . CASSSAFGTNEKLFF
. TRBV6-2/TRBV6-3 TRBD1 CASSYSDRALETQYF
few TRBV15 . CATSPTTEAFYEQYF
. TRBV3-1 . CASSQTVFAYEQYF
few TRBV18 . CASSPPGGYQETQYF
. TRBV13 . CASSFAPGTCEQYF
. TRBV20-1 TRBD1 CSAREPRTGGETQYF
. TRBV6-1 TRBD1 CASSLGQGMNEQYF
. TRBV20-1 . CSARVAGALGETQYF
. TRBV7-9 . CASSSGGPYEQYF
. TRBV7-6 . CASSLSLAGQETQYF
. TRBV7-3 . CASSFRQGSPYEQYF
. TRBV5-8 TRBD1 CASSLDWDRQETQYF
. TRBV3-1 . CASSQGYSQETQYF
once TRBV5-1 . CASLPSSGSTREAFF
. TRBV12-3/TRBV12-4 TRBD2 CASSPRTSGRQYF
few TRBV7-9 . CASSLAPSSNYGYTF
. TRBV20-1 . CSVPGSSIALDTQYF
. TRBV24-1 . CATSKTVGEETQYF
. TRBV25-1 . CASSVHRNYGYTF
. TRBV4-1 . CASSSPTEDTDTQYF
. TRBV5-5 . CASSLEGLSNYGYTF
. TRBV2 TRBD1 CASSSTRGIGAGGAQGSQHF
. TRBV12-3/TRBV12-4 . CASSPPSALDEQYF
few TRBV20-1 . CSASGGTPRDRSPPGVPYEQYF
. TRBV9 . CASSRTFDSPYEQYF
. TRBV30 . CAGRGGARADTQYF
. TRBV7-9 TRBD2 CASLRTAGNSNTQYF